This TCR beta chain was sequenced in a study of blood T cell repertoires in COVID-19. CDR1 is LNHDA, CDR2 SQIVND, per germline (reference sequence). With 2 bases removed from V and 7 bases from J, the gap between germline ends came to 11 bases. The CDR3 runs 13 residues. Recruitment covered about 25 US areas and drew participants whose ages spanned 18 to 89 years. As processed by the authors: From reference gene primer amplification, estimates of nucleated cell counts were derived. Libraries were prepared by immunoSEQ multiplex PCR; TCRdb keeps only in-frame clonotypes and omits some of them. That table furnishes V, J and clone size, whereas the DNA furnished D and trimming. The table includes 300,000 or so clones, more than 75% detected once.

The TCR comes from a man aged 60-69 years who had recovered from COVID-19. Sequencing was performed on PBMCs or T cells enriched from blood (not recorded which). The chain is built from TRBV19 and TRBJ1-2; no clear D gene. The CDR3 nucleotides are TGTGCCAGTAGTATAAAACAAATTTCTGGCTACACCTTC. This sequence encodes CASSIKQISGYTF. Based on the CDR3 plus reference TRBV19 and TRBJ1-2, the full variable domain is DGGITQSPKYLFRKEGQNVTLSCEQNLNHDAMYWYRQDPGQGLRLIYYSQIVNDFQKGDIAEGYSVSREKKESFPLTVTSAQKNPTAFYLCASSIKQISGYTFGSGTRLTVV.